Listed below are T cell receptor beta chains from one sample, sequenced in a study of shared clonotypes between healthy human individuals. Measured with immunoSEQ multiplex PCR; TCRdb has only the in-frame clones, and not every one. The profile covers over 2,000,000 clones, with over 85% appearing a single time and less than 2% taken by the ten largest. Sequenced sample: naive CD8+ T cells from PBMCs. Every receptor here comes from a man younger than 30 in good health. Some clones in this sample may be carry-over from other donors' samples. CDR3s include the opening cysteine and the closing phenylalanine or tryptophan. A D gene is named only where the DNA matches it firmly. Size values are once, few and many counts, or a class for expanded clones, and some rows have none.

abundance	d_gene	j_gene	v_gene	CDR3nt	CDR3aa
-	-	TRBJ1-1	TRBV13	TGTGCCAGCAGCTTAAGGGGAAGTCGCACTGAAGCTTTCTTT	CASSLRGSRTEAFF
-	TRBD1	TRBJ2-7	TRBV7-8	TGTGCCAGCAGCTTTAGGACAGGACCCTACGAGCAGTACTTC	CASSFRTGPYEQYF
once	TRBD2	TRBJ2-1	TRBV29-1	TGCAGCGTTGAGGGTGCGGGAGTATCCTACAATGAGCAGTTCTTC	CSVEGAGVSYNEQFF
-	-	TRBJ1-1	TRBV6-5	TGTGCCAGCAGTTTTTCGCGGACTGAAGCTTTCTTT	CASSFSRTEAFF
-	TRBD2	TRBJ2-7	TRBV7-9	TGTGCCAGCAGCATTTCCGGGACTAGCGGGAGGAGGTACGAGCAGTACTTC	CASSISGTSGRRYEQYF
-	-	TRBJ1-4	TRBV6-5	TGTGCCAGCAGTTATGAGTTCGGGGGGGCCGGTGAAAAACTGTTTTTT	CASSYEFGGAGEKLFF
-	-	TRBJ2-7	TRBV10-2	TGCGCCAGCAGCCTAGGACAGACCTACGAGCAGTACTTC	CASSLGQTYEQYF
once	-	TRBJ2-7	TRBV10-1	TGCGCCAGCAGCGATCCCAGGCGAGACGAGCAGTACTTC	CASSDPRRDEQYF
-	-	TRBJ1-1	TRBV19	TGTGCCAGTAGTATAGGGAAAAACACTGAAGCTTTCTTT	CASSIGKNTEAFF
-	-	TRBJ2-7	TRBV18	TGTGCCAGCTCATCGGGCTCTACTCCCTCAGATTCCTACGAGCAGTACTTC	CASSSGSTPSDSYEQYF
-	-	TRBJ2-3	TRBV9	TGTGCCAGCAGCGTCACCGAGGGGGATACGCAGTATTTT	CASSVTEGDTQYF
-	-	TRBJ1-1	TRBV10-3	TGTGCCATCAGTGACGGACAGATGAACACTGAAGCTTTCTTT	CAISDGQMNTEAFF
-	-	TRBJ1-3	TRBV11-2	TGTGCCAGCAGCCCGCCGGACGGCTCTGGAAACACCATATATTTT	CASSPPDGSGNTIYF
few	-	TRBJ1-1	TRBV19	TGTGCCACCACGCCGTCTCGGGCCAACTCTGAAGCTTTCTTT	CATTPSRANSEAFF
-	TRBD2	TRBJ2-2	TRBV5-1	TGCGCCAGCAGCTTCCTAGCGGGAGGAGCGGCCGGGGAGCTGTTTTTT	CASSFLAGGAAGELFF
-	TRBD2	TRBJ2-1	TRBV13	TGTGCCAGCAGCTCCCCAAGGGAGGGAACCTACAATGAGCAGTTCTTC	CASSSPREGTYNEQFF
few	-	TRBJ2-2	TRBV2	TGTGCCAGCAAGTCGGGATACCTAGAGAGGGAGCTGTTTTTT	CASKSGYLERELFF
-	-	TRBJ2-3	TRBV27	TGTGCCAGCAAGGACTGGATCACAGATACGCAGTATTTT	CASKDWITDTQYF
-	TRBD2	TRBJ2-1	TRBV7-9	TGTGCCAGCAGCTATACTAGCGGGACCCTCAATGAGCAGTTCTTC	CASSYTSGTLNEQFF
-	-	TRBJ2-7	TRBV11-2	TGTGCCAGCAGCCCCCCATTGCGGCCCTCCTACGAGCAGTACTTC	CASSPPLRPSYEQYF
-	TRBD2	TRBJ2-1	TRBV28	TGTGCCAGCAGTTTAGGACTAGCGCTTGACAATGAGCAGTTCTTC	CASSLGLALDNEQFF
once	TRBD2	TRBJ2-3	TRBV28	TGTGCCAGCAGTTTCCCTCCCACGGGACTAGCGGGAGAGGGAGATACGCAGTATTTT	CASSFPPTGLAGEGDTQYF
-	-	TRBJ2-7	TRBV4-1	TGCGCCAGCAGCCAAGGGGACCCCCGAGGGGAGCAGTACTTC	CASSQGDPRGEQYF
-	TRBD1	TRBJ2-5	TRBV9	TGTGCCAGCAGCCCCGGGGACAGTCAAGAGACCCAGTACTTC	CASSPGDSQETQYF
-	-	TRBJ1-1	TRBV7-9	TGTGCCGTTAGAGGAGGTCTTGAAGCTTTCTTT	CAVRGGLEAFF
-	-	TRBJ1-2	TRBV19	TGTGCCAGTAGTAGGGCCCCTAAGTACGGCTACACCTTC	CASSRAPKYGYTF
-	-	TRBJ2-6	TRBV19	TGTGCCAGTAGTACCCTCCCTCGGTCTGGGGCCAACGTCCTGACTTTC	CASSTLPRSGANVLTF
-	-	TRBJ1-4	TRBV5-6	TGTGCCAGCAGTAGCCATGGTTGGGGCGGTTTTGAAAAACTGTTTTTT	CASSSHGWGGFEKLFF
-	-	TRBJ2-7	TRBV28	TGTGCCAGCAGTACCCGGGACCTTCCGAGCTCCTACGAGCAGTACTTC	CASSTRDLPSSYEQYF
-	-	TRBJ2-5	TRBV10-2	TGCGCCAGCAGTGAGTCCATAGGTCAAGAGACCCAGTACTTC	CASSESIGQETQYF
-	-	TRBJ1-4	TRBV28	TGTGCCAGCAGTTTAAGACAGCAAAATGAAAAACTGTTTTTT	CASSLRQQNEKLFF
-	-	TRBJ2-3	TRBV13	TGTGCCAGCAGCTTAGGCCAGGGTGGTCCAGATACGCAGTATTTT	CASSLGQGGPDTQYF
-	-	TRBJ2-1	TRBV10-3	TGTGCCATCAGTGAATGGGCGGCCTCCGCCGGGAATGAGCAGTTCTTC	CAISEWAASAGNEQFF
-	-	TRBJ2-7	TRBV30	TGTGCCTGGACAGACAAATACGAGCAGTACTTC	CAWTDKYEQYF
once	-	TRBJ2-1	TRBV25-1	TGTGCCAGCAGTGAAGAATGGGGAGATGAGCAGTTCTTC	CASSEEWGDEQFF
-	-	TRBJ2-3	TRBV29-1	TGCAGCGTTGATGGGGCCGGGACTCCTACACCCCCCGATACGCAGTATTTT	CSVDGAGTPTPPDTQYF
-	-	TRBJ1-1	TRBV5-4	TGTGCCAGCAGGCTGGGCGGAGGGAACACTGAAGCTTTCTTT	CASRLGGGNTEAFF
-	TRBD2	TRBJ2-5	TRBV28	TGTGCCAGCAGGCCGGGGGGTCAAGAGACCCAGTACTTC	CASRPGGQETQYF
-	-	TRBJ2-7	TRBV7-3	TGTGCCAGCAGCCCTCAAGCGGCCAACTCCTACGAGCAGTACTTC	CASSPQAANSYEQYF
-	-	TRBJ1-1	TRBV7-9	TGTGCCAGCAGCCCCAGGGGGAACACTGAAGCTTTCTTT	CASSPRGNTEAFF
-	-	TRBJ2-7	TRBV5-1	TGCGCCAGCAGCCCCTCGGGGGGCGCTTTTAAAATCTACGAGCAGTACTTC	CASSPSGGAFKIYEQYF
-	-	TRBJ2-1	TRBV30	TGTGCCTGGAGTGGGGTTCGGGAACTAGGATGGGGCAATGAGCAGTTCTTC	CAWSGVRELGWGNEQFF
-	TRBD2	TRBJ2-5	TRBV13	TGTGCCAGCAGCGCAACCGGGACTAGCGGACTCCAAGAGACCCAGTACTTC	CASSATGTSGLQETQYF
-	-	TRBJ1-1	TRBV2	TGTGCCAGCAGTGAATGGGTAGCGGGGAACACTGAAGCTTTCTTT	CASSEWVAGNTEAFF
-	-	TRBJ2-7	TRBV28	TGTGCCAGCAGTGATGACAAGTCGGCCTACGAGCAGTACTTC	CASSDDKSAYEQYF
-	-	TRBJ2-2	TRBV21-1	TGTGCCAGCAGCTCCCCGGGACGGAACACCGGGGAGCTGTTTTTT	CASSSPGRNTGELFF
-	-	TRBJ2-2	TRBV19	TGTGCCAGTAGTAGTTCCGGGCTTACCGGGGAGCTGTTTTTT	CASSSSGLTGELFF
-	TRBD1	TRBJ2-1	TRBV4-1	TGCGCCAGCAGCCAAGAGTGGACAGGGACTTTCTACAATGAGCAGTTCTTC	CASSQEWTGTFYNEQFF
-	-	TRBJ2-4	TRBV7-9	TGTGCCAGCAGCCCCCCCCGCGGGATAAAAAACATTCAGTACTTC	CASSPPRGIKNIQYF
-	TRBD2	TRBJ2-1	TRBV7-8	TGTGCCAGCAGCCCACAGCGGGGGTACAATGAGCAGTTCTTC	CASSPQRGYNEQFF
once	-	TRBJ2-3	TRBV2	TGTGCCAGCAGTGAAGCGCGAATCGATACGCAGTATTTT	CASSEARIDTQYF
-	-	TRBJ1-1	TRBV19	TGTGCCAGTAGTAAGGGTAGAGGGAGAAACACTGAAGCTTTCTTT	CASSKGRGRNTEAFF
once	TRBD2	TRBJ2-7	TRBV28	TGTGCCAGCAGTAACGGGGGACTAGCGGTACCCTACGAGCAGTACTTC	CASSNGGLAVPYEQYF
-	-	TRBJ2-7	TRBV6-5	TGTGCCAGCAGTTACGGCGGATCCTACGAGCAGTACTTC	CASSYGGSYEQYF
-	TRBD2	TRBJ2-7	TRBV7-9	TGTGCCAGCAGCTTTGGCGGGAGTTACGAGCAGTACTTC	CASSFGGSYEQYF
-	-	TRBJ2-6	TRBV27	TGTGCCAGCAGTCCCCGGACCCGCTCTGGGGCCAACGTCCTGACTTTC	CASSPRTRSGANVLTF